These T cell receptor beta chains were read from a single sample in a study of T cell changes during pregnancy in multiple sclerosis. Measured with immunoSEQ multiplex PCR; TCRdb has only the in-frame clones, and not every one. The repertoire holds more than 35,000 clones, approximately 89% seen once, with 0.75% to 0.9% in the top ten. The specimen was CD4+ T cells from peripheral blood mononuclear cells, collected after pregnancy. Source of these receptors: a female donor in good health, enrolled as a control in a pregnancy study. The CDR3 runs from the conserved cysteine through the conserved F or W. Each record gives: CDR3 protein, CDR3 DNA, J gene, V gene, clone size, D gene. A D gene is named only where the DNA matches it firmly. Size values are once, few and many counts, or a class for expanded clones, and some rows have none.

CDR3: CASTRDYEQYF; DNA: TGTGCCAGCACCCGGGACTACGAGCAGTACTTC; J: TRBJ2-7; V: TRBV28; size: .; D: .
CDR3: CASSLGQGGGGYTF; DNA: TGTGCCAGCAGCTTAGGGCAGGGGGGTGGTGGCTACACCTTC; J: TRBJ1-2; V: TRBV7-3; size: .; D: TRBD1
CDR3: CAWSAPRDRILVSYGYTF; DNA: TGTGCCTGGAGTGCACCCCGGGACAGGATTCTGGTATCCTATGGCTACACCTTC; J: TRBJ1-2; V: TRBV30; size: .; D: TRBD1
CDR3: CASSQETGGPYEQYF; DNA: TGCGCCAGCAGTCAAGAGACAGGGGGCCCCTACGAGCAGTACTTC; J: TRBJ2-7; V: TRBV23-1; size: .; D: TRBD1
CDR3: CASSLAPTTSYEQYF; DNA: TGTGCCAGCAGCTTGGCACCGACTACCTCCTACGAGCAGTACTTC; J: TRBJ2-7; V: TRBV7-8; size: .; D: .
CDR3: CASSQETTARGLISSGNTIYF; DNA: TGTGCCAGCAGCCAAGAGACCACCGCCAGGGGCCTAATAAGCTCTGGAAACACCATATATTTT; J: TRBJ1-3; V: TRBV4-2; size: .; D: .
CDR3: CASSFRGSRREKLFF; DNA: TGTGCCAGCAGCTTCCGGGGGTCGCGGAGGGAAAAACTGTTTTTT; J: TRBJ1-4; V: TRBV5-4; size: .; D: .
CDR3: CASSQAQGYGYTF; DNA: TGTGCCAGCAGCCAGGCACAGGGCTATGGCTACACCTTC; J: TRBJ1-2; V: TRBV11-2; size: few; D: .
CDR3: CASSLRGTPPSTDTQYF; DNA: TGTGCCAGCAGCCTTCGTGGGACTCCACCTAGCACAGATACGCAGTATTTT; J: TRBJ2-3; V: TRBV7-3; size: .; D: .
CDR3: CASSVFGTGVGDEQFF; DNA: TGTGCCAGCAGCGTATTCGGGACAGGGGTAGGGGATGAGCAGTTCTTC; J: TRBJ2-1; V: TRBV9; size: .; D: TRBD1
CDR3: CASSPIDTQYF; DNA: TGTGCCAGCTCACCTATAGATACGCAGTATTTT; J: TRBJ2-3; V: TRBV18; size: .; D: .
CDR3: CASRRTGTDGETQYF; DNA: TGTGCCAGCAGACGAACCGGGACAGATGGGGAGACCCAGTACTTC; J: TRBJ2-5; V: TRBV7-3; size: .; D: TRBD1
CDR3: CASSVASGGIGEQFF; DNA: TGTGCCAGCAGCGTAGCGAGCGGGGGAATCGGGGAGCAGTTCTTC; J: TRBJ2-1; V: TRBV9; size: .; D: TRBD2
CDR3: CASRYRVLGDTEAFF; DNA: TGTGCCAGCCGGTACAGGGTGCTCGGGGACACTGAAGCTTTCTTT; J: TRBJ1-1; V: TRBV6-1; size: .; D: .
CDR3: CASSSNTGSQETQYF; DNA: TGCGCCAGCAGCTCAAATACAGGGTCCCAAGAGACCCAGTACTTC; J: TRBJ2-5; V: TRBV5-1; size: .; D: .
CDR3: CASSQDLDRGLGYTF; DNA: TGCGCCAGCAGCCAAGATCTTGACAGGGGGCTCGGCTACACCTTC; J: TRBJ1-2; V: TRBV4-3; size: .; D: TRBD1